Listed here is a single TCR beta chain. Its target is not known. Sample-barcoded 5' priming and a J-beta primer mix drove a second PCR of 7 to 11 cycles. Each CDR3 protein is one row after TCRdb ran MiXCR on the 5' RACE reads. Of roughly 1,800,000 distinct CDR3 sequences listed, 49% were seen once; the top ten hold over 2%. The sample comes from a study of blood T cells in healthy people across ages. J was trimmed by 3 bases and V by 11 bases; bases with no gene match: 6. This CDR3 comprises 12 residues. Germline V CDR1 and CDR2: MNHNY, SVGAGI (reference sequence). Sample donors were healthy Caucasian individuals that came from Russia, aged roughly 6 to 90. A minimum of 7 million PBMCs was isolated per sample. Study-wide results and limits: Strongly correlated with naive T cell percentage was TCR beta diversity. The study found more naive CD4+ cells and higher diversity in long-lived than aged donors.

The gene calls are TRBV6-6 and TRBJ2-7; 8 bases are a match to TRBD1. This clonotype was obtained from a woman between 40 and 50 years old in good health. What was sequenced was blood. CDR3 nucleotide sequence: TGTGCCGTAGGACAGGGAAGCTACGAGCAGTACTTC. Its protein is CAVGQGSYEQYF.